This TCR beta chain was sequenced in a study of OX40 agonist ivuxolimab in advanced cancers. Study background: The drug used for patients, ivuxolimab, was an agonistic anti-OX40 (CD134) antibody. Patients with prior anti-PD-1, anti-PD-L1 or anti-CTLA-4 therapy were eligible; approximately 40% had some. Partial responses were achieved by three patients, one with hepatocellular carcinoma and two with cutaneous melanoma.

To note about this clone: Its target is not known.

Libraries were prepared by immunoSEQ multiplex PCR; TCRdb keeps only in-frame clonotypes and omits some of them. This table holds roughly 60,000 clones, around 84% found once. V shed 8 bases and J shed 0 bases, with 8 bases lying between them. The V gene's germline CDR1 is LNHDA and CDR2 SQIVND (reference sequence). The CDR3 consists of 14 residues. Study conclusions and caveats: The study did not work out the antigen specificity of the expanded peripheral T cells.

This receptor was identified in an adult with an advanced solid tumor such as melanoma, head and neck, liver or kidney cancer. This specimen consisted of CD4+ or CD8+ T cells sorted from blood, obtained in a trial of the OX40 agonist ivuxolimab. The chain is built from TRBV19 and TRBJ2-6, with D possibly TRBD1 on 6 matching bases. The CDR3 coding sequence is TGTGCCAGTCGAGGGGGCTCTGGGGCCAACGTCCTGACTTTC. It is translated as CASRGGSGANVLTF.